The 5 T cell receptor beta chains reported below all come from one sample, sequenced in a study of Ad26.COV2.S vaccination and SARS-CoV-2 variants. This sample's treatment: roughly 19 received Ad26.COV2.S at low or high dose, single or two shots; 5 received placebo; per-sample allocation not given. Sampling occurred on day 63 after the first vaccine or placebo injection. The assay was immunoSEQ multiplex PCR, and TCRdb's table has in-frame clones only and misses some. This table has about 250,000 clones, over 75% appearing once. Specimen: peripheral blood, collected in a trial of Ad26.COV2.S vaccine versus placebo. These receptors all come from a person aged 18-65 years who received the Ad26.COV2.S COVID-19 vaccine or a placebo.

The rearrangement uses TRBV19 and TRBJ2-3; 8 bases fit TRBD1. The CDR3 sequence is 17 residues long. V lost 5 bases to trimming and J lost 4 bases; unmatched junction nucleotides: 14. CDR1 is LNHDA and CDR2 is SQIVND in the germline V gene (reference sequence). CDR3 DNA sequence: TGTGCCAGTAGTCCCGGTTTAACAGGGGGAAGGCCAGATACGCAGTATTTT. Its protein is CASSPGLTGGRPDTQYF.

The chain recombines TRBV18 with TRBJ1-2; 10 bases match TRBD1. The ends lost 6 bases at V and 2 bases at J; junction bases unmatched: 12. Germline values: CDR1 KGHSH, CDR2 LQKENI. The CDR3 length is 17 residues. DNA of the CDR3: TGTGCCAGCTCCCCTGGGCGGGACAGGGGCCCCAACTATGGCTACACCTTC. It is translated as CASSPGRDRGPNYGYTF. The variable domain in full, completed from reference TRBV18 and TRBJ1-2, reads NAGVMQNPRHLVRRRGQEARLRCSPMKGHSHVYWYRQLPEEGLKFMVYLQKENIIDESGMPKERFSAEFPKEGPSILRIQQVVRGDSAAYFCASSPGRDRGPNYGYTFGSGTRLTVV.

The gene calls are TRBV2 and TRBJ1-1, with a tentative D call TRBD1 (5 bases). Germline-derived CDR1 and CDR2 are SNHLY and FYNNEI. The length of the CDR3 is 13 residues. Trimming cost V 6 bases and J 4 bases, with 12 bases left between them. The CDR3 region has the DNA TGTGCCAGCAGCTGGGGCGAGGCCACTGAAGCTTTCTTT. It codes for CASSWGEATEAFF. The entire variable domain, with the rest obtained from reference TRBV2 and TRBJ1-1, is as follows: EPEVTQTPSHQVTQMGQEVILRCVPISNHLYFYWYRQILGQKVEFLVSFYNNEISEKSEIFDDQFSVERPDGSNFTLKIRSTKLEDSAMYFCASSWGEATEAFFGQGTRLTVV.

The V and J genes are TRBV2 and TRBJ1-6; no definite D call. The CDR3 runs to 12 residues. Per the germline V gene, CDR1 is SNHLY and CDR2 is FYNNEI. The V end was cut by 4 bases, the J end by 8 bases, with 6 bases between. In DNA form, the CDR3 reads TGTGCCAGCAGTGGACTAGATTCACCCCTCCACTTT. This codes for CASSGLDSPLHF.

The chain uses TRBV6-5 and TRBJ2-2; 7 bases match TRBD2. Trimming removed 4 bases from V and 4 bases from J; junction bases left unmatched: 9. In germline, CDR1 is MNHEY, CDR2 SVGAGI. There are 16 residues in the CDR3. CDR3 loop: CASSFRDGGGTGELFF. The DNA for the CDR3 is TGTGCCAGCAGTTTCAGGGACGGCGGGGGCACCGGGGAGCTGTTTTTT.